The rows below give T cell receptor beta chains drawn from one sample of a study of cytomegalovirus exposure and HLA in healthy donors. The repertoire was sequenced with immunoSEQ multiplex PCR; TCRdb's copy has only in-frame clones and lacks some. Found here are about 180,000 clones, around 80% of them singletons; the top ten hold roughly 2%. Specimen: PBMCs. The receptors derive from a woman younger than 45 in good health and CMV-seronegative. The CDR3 runs from the conserved cysteine through the conserved F or W. The size of a clone is reported for some rows only, either as once, few or many, or as a class for expanded clones.

v_call: TRBV6-6; j_call: TRBJ2-7; clone_size: -; cdr3_length: 14; cdr3_aa: CASSYGQGAYEQYF
v_call: TRBV4-1; j_call: TRBJ1-2; clone_size: -; cdr3_length: 15; cdr3_aa: CASSHYSRAGNDYTF
v_call: TRBV28; j_call: TRBJ2-7; clone_size: once; cdr3_length: 13; cdr3_aa: CATKLEASYEQYF
v_call: TRBV7-2; j_call: TRBJ1-2; clone_size: -; cdr3_length: 14; cdr3_aa: CASSLAGQGAGYTF
v_call: TRBV7-8; j_call: TRBJ2-3; clone_size: -; cdr3_length: 19; cdr3_aa: CASTELSSLAGGSADTQYF
v_call: TRBV11-1; j_call: TRBJ1-3; clone_size: -; cdr3_length: 16; cdr3_aa: CASSLDDKTTGNTIYF
v_call: TRBV30; j_call: TRBJ2-3; clone_size: once; cdr3_length: 15; cdr3_aa: CAWSATGTHTDTQYF
v_call: TRBV6-6; j_call: TRBJ1-1; clone_size: -; cdr3_length: 14; cdr3_aa: CASSYRGQNTEAFF
v_call: TRBV6-5; j_call: TRBJ2-7; clone_size: -; cdr3_length: 14; cdr3_aa: CASSGLAIGYEQYF
v_call: TRBV4-3; j_call: TRBJ1-1; clone_size: few; cdr3_length: 15; cdr3_aa: CASSQDWTRGTEAFF
v_call: TRBV28; j_call: TRBJ1-2; clone_size: -; cdr3_length: 12; cdr3_aa: CAARTGGYGYTF
v_call: TRBV27; j_call: TRBJ2-4; clone_size: -; cdr3_length: 17; cdr3_aa: CASSLHSPDRGGNIQYF
v_call: TRBV4-1; j_call: TRBJ2-6; clone_size: -; cdr3_length: 18; cdr3_aa: CASSQVTVVFSGANVLTF
v_call: TRBV21-1; j_call: TRBJ2-7; clone_size: -; cdr3_length: 10; cdr3_aa: CASSMGQRKF
v_call: TRBV29-1; j_call: TRBJ1-5; clone_size: -; cdr3_length: 14; cdr3_aa: CSVATGISNQPQHF
v_call: TRBV7-2; j_call: TRBJ2-7; clone_size: -; cdr3_length: 14; cdr3_aa: CASSKRRSSYEQYF
v_call: TRBV7-9; j_call: TRBJ1-5; clone_size: -; cdr3_length: 14; cdr3_aa: CASSFGQGNQPQHF
v_call: TRBV6-1; j_call: TRBJ1-2; clone_size: -; cdr3_length: 15; cdr3_aa: CASSEVGQGNYGYTF
v_call: TRBV10-3; j_call: TRBJ2-3; clone_size: -; cdr3_length: 15; cdr3_aa: CAISVEGGYTDTQYF
v_call: TRBV10-3; j_call: TRBJ1-2; clone_size: -; cdr3_length: 15; cdr3_aa: CAISESPRGPHGYTF
v_call: TRBV15; j_call: TRBJ2-7; clone_size: -; cdr3_length: 16; cdr3_aa: CATSRDGSGSSYEQYF
v_call: TRBV19; j_call: TRBJ2-7; clone_size: -; cdr3_length: 15; cdr3_aa: CASSIKTGDSYEQYF
v_call: TRBV2; j_call: TRBJ1-1; clone_size: -; cdr3_length: 14; cdr3_aa: CASREAGVDTEAFF
v_call: TRBV6-4; j_call: TRBJ2-5; clone_size: -; cdr3_length: 14; cdr3_aa: CASSEWAGKETQYF
v_call: TRBV19; j_call: TRBJ2-7; clone_size: -; cdr3_length: 15; cdr3_aa: CASSNPRQGSYEQYF
v_call: TRBV27; j_call: TRBJ2-2; clone_size: -; cdr3_length: 13; cdr3_aa: CASRRNDPGELFF
v_call: TRBV15; j_call: TRBJ2-7; clone_size: -; cdr3_length: 17; cdr3_aa: CATSRDAGGRWGDEQYF
v_call: TRBV2; j_call: TRBJ2-3; clone_size: -; cdr3_length: 17; cdr3_aa: CASSEYSGGGGTDTQYF
v_call: TRBV7-2; j_call: TRBJ2-5; clone_size: once; cdr3_length: 14; cdr3_aa: CASSLQGSQETQYF
v_call: TRBV6-6; j_call: TRBJ2-5; clone_size: -; cdr3_length: 14; cdr3_aa: CASRPQGVLETQYF
v_call: TRBV4-1; j_call: TRBJ2-5; clone_size: -; cdr3_length: 16; cdr3_aa: CASSHLAGGRSETQYF
v_call: TRBV12-5; j_call: TRBJ2-4; clone_size: -; cdr3_length: 15; cdr3_aa: CASAIRDSPYNIQYF
v_call: TRBV25-1; j_call: TRBJ2-7; clone_size: -; cdr3_length: 12; cdr3_aa: CASSRASYEQYF
v_call: TRBV2; j_call: TRBJ1-6; clone_size: -; cdr3_length: 16; cdr3_aa: CASSERAGTGNSPLHF
v_call: TRBV7-6; j_call: TRBJ2-1; clone_size: -; cdr3_length: 15; cdr3_aa: CASSLSSSPYNEQFF
v_call: TRBV5-1; j_call: TRBJ2-7; clone_size: once; cdr3_length: 14; cdr3_aa: CASSLMGQVYEQYF
v_call: TRBV7-2; j_call: TRBJ2-7; clone_size: -; cdr3_length: 15; cdr3_aa: CASSLGGQGSYEQYF